This TCR beta chain was retrieved from a study of blood T cell repertoires in COVID-19. Across the study: Sources were T cells, B-cell-depleted T cells, or PBMCs; the material itself was cDNA or gDNA.

Recruits, aged roughly 18 to 89 years, lived in approximately 26 US areas. Individuals in the exposed group had encountered a COVID-19 case within 2 weeks preceding study entry. Looked up from germline, CDR1 is SGHTA and CDR2 is FQGNSA. Trimming removed 5 bases from V and 6 bases from J, with 17 bases in between. The CDR3 consists of 15 residues. Original processing notes: Amplification of reference gene primers provided the estimated nucleated cell counts. Sequencing was performed with immunoSEQ multiplex PCR; in TCRdb, only in-frame clones are kept and a portion is missing. The V and J calls and clone size come from that table; D and trimming were worked out from the DNA. Among 250,000 or so clones, approximately 89% were seen once, and the ten largest hold less than 3.5%.

The TCR originated in a middle-aged man who had been exposed to COVID-19. This chain uses TRBV7-2 with TRBJ1-5, with a weak D call TRBD1 (5 bases). Specimen: PBMCs or T cells enriched from blood (not recorded which). CDR3 DNA: TGTGCCAGCAGCCCCGGGACCCCGGGGGGTCAGCCCCAGCATTTT. This gives the protein CASSPGTPGGQPQHF.